Listed below are T cell receptor beta chains from one sample, sequenced in a study of shared clonotypes between healthy human individuals. TCRdb's table, derived via immunoSEQ multiplex PCR, lists solely in-frame clones and lacks some. The sample has about 330,000 clones; 74% are singletons. The sample consisted of memory CD4+ T cells sorted from blood. The receptors were gathered from a man aged 25 to 40 in good health. Both conserved end residues are part of each CDR3. D genes are given only for firm matches. Clone size is stated in some rows and not others, as once, few, many or a class when expanded.

cdr3_nt	cdr3_aa	d_call	v_call	j_call	clone_size
TGTGCCAGTAACCGGAGGGTAGCTGGGGCCAACGTCCTGACTTTC	CASNRRVAGANVLTF	.	TRBV19	TRBJ2-6	.
TGTGCCAGCAGCCTCGGACTAGCGGGAGAAGATACGCAGTATTTT	CASSLGLAGEDTQYF	TRBD2	TRBV5-4	TRBJ2-3	.
TGTGCCAGCAGCGCCTTGGCGGTAATTAGCACAGATACGCAGTATTTT	CASSALAVISTDTQYF	.	TRBV28	TRBJ2-3	.
TGTGCCAGCAGTTTAGCACTTAAATCAGGTGGTGGCTACACCTTC	CASSLALKSGGGYTF	.	TRBV28	TRBJ1-2	.
TGTGCCAGTACCAGTAGGACAGGCCTGAACACTGAAGCTTTCTTT	CASTSRTGLNTEAFF	TRBD1	TRBV19	TRBJ1-1	once
TGTGCCAGCAGCCAAGATTTCCTAGGACTAGCGGGTCCTGAGCAGTTCTTC	CASSQDFLGLAGPEQFF	TRBD2	TRBV4-2	TRBJ2-1	once
TGCGCCAGCAGCTTCGTGGGCGGGGATGAAAAACTGTTTTTT	CASSFVGGDEKLFF	.	TRBV5-1	TRBJ1-4	few
TGTGCCAGCAACGATCAGGGGGCTCTCAACTATGGCTACACCTTC	CASNDQGALNYGYTF	TRBD1	TRBV2	TRBJ1-2	.
TGTGCTAGTGGTCGAGAGGGGACAGTTCAAGAGACCCAGTACTTC	CASGREGTVQETQYF	TRBD1	TRBV12-5	TRBJ2-5	.
TGCAGCGTTCCCCGGGTTGAGGGGGCCAATGAGCAGTTCTTC	CSVPRVEGANEQFF	TRBD1	TRBV29-1	TRBJ2-1	.
TGTGCCAGTAGACAAAGCAACCCCTGGGTCAGTAAGGGAAAGGACACCGGGGAGCTGTTTTTT	CASRQSNPWVSKGKDTGELFF	.	TRBV19	TRBJ2-2	.
TGTGCCAGTAGTCTACATTCAGCCCGGGCCGGGGAGCTGTTTTTT	CASSLHSARAGELFF	.	TRBV19	TRBJ2-2	.
TGTGCCAGCAGCCCCATGGACAGCTACAATGAGCAGTTCTTC	CASSPMDSYNEQFF	.	TRBV7-3	TRBJ2-1	.
TGCGCCAGCAGCTTAGGGACAGGGAGGGTTAATGAGCAGTTCTTC	CASSLGTGRVNEQFF	TRBD1	TRBV5-1	TRBJ2-1	.
TGTGCCACCAACACTCCCGGGACAGTATTCGACGAGCAGTACTTC	CATNTPGTVFDEQYF	TRBD1	TRBV28	TRBJ2-7	.
TGCGCCAGCAGCCGGAGAACCAGTACATCGAACGAGCAGTACTTC	CASSRRTSTSNEQYF	.	TRBV4-3	TRBJ2-7	.
TGTGCCAGCGCGAAAACATACGGGACAGCTGACGAGCAGTACTTC	CASAKTYGTADEQYF	TRBD1	TRBV25-1	TRBJ2-7	.
TGTGCCAGCAGCTCTTATTACGAGCAGTACTTC	CASSSYYEQYF	.	TRBV27	TRBJ2-7	.
TGTGCCTGGAGTGAGAGGGTCTGGGAAGCTTTCTTT	CAWSERVWEAFF	.	TRBV30	TRBJ1-1	.
TGTGCCAGCAGCGAACAGATCCTGTCTGGAAACACCATATATTTT	CASSEQILSGNTIYF	.	TRBV9	TRBJ1-3	.
TGTGCCAGCAGTTTATCTGTAGGGGACCCCTACGAGCAGTACTTC	CASSLSVGDPYEQYF	.	TRBV28	TRBJ2-7	.
TGTGCCAGCAGCCGGTCCCAGGCAGGGTACGAGCAGTACTTC	CASSRSQAGYEQYF	.	TRBV5-4	TRBJ2-7	.
TGCGCCAGCAGTGTTCTGGACAGGGGGAACACCGGGGAGCTGTTTTTT	CASSVLDRGNTGELFF	TRBD1	TRBV10-2	TRBJ2-2	few
TGTGCCAGCAGCCCCGAGGTGAGGGGCGAGCAGTTCTTC	CASSPEVRGEQFF	.	TRBV7-2	TRBJ2-1	.
TGTGCCAGCAGTTTATCGACTAGCGGGAGGAAGAACGAGCAGTACTTC	CASSLSTSGRKNEQYF	TRBD2	TRBV27	TRBJ2-7	few
TGTGCCATCAGTGGACGTCCGGGGACGGCCCCTGACACCGGGGAGCTGTTTTTT	CAISGRPGTAPDTGELFF	.	TRBV10-3	TRBJ2-2	.
TGTGCCAGCAGTAAGAACGGTGAGCAGTTCTTC	CASSKNGEQFF	.	TRBV6-5	TRBJ2-1	.
TGTGCCAGCAGGCGGGGGTCGCGGAATGAGCAGTTCTTC	CASRRGSRNEQFF	TRBD2	TRBV6-5	TRBJ2-1	.
TGTGCCAGCAGCACTCTAGGACTAGCGGGAGGGTACGGCGATGAGCAGTTCTTC	CASSTLGLAGGYGDEQFF	.	TRBV21-1	TRBJ2-1	.
TGCGCCAGCAGCCAAGAAGTGGGCAGGGAGTATAGCAATCAGCCCCAGCATTTT	CASSQEVGREYSNQPQHF	.	TRBV4-3	TRBJ1-5	.
TGTGCCAGCTCACCGACGGCGAATGAAAAACTGTTTTTT	CASSPTANEKLFF	.	TRBV18	TRBJ1-4	.
TGTGCCAGCAGTGCCGACAGGTCAGGGGAGACCCAGTACTTC	CASSADRSGETQYF	.	TRBV28	TRBJ2-5	.
TGCGCCAGCAGCTTTATACCTAAAACCGGTGAGCAGTTCTTC	CASSFIPKTGEQFF	.	TRBV5-1	TRBJ2-1	few
TGTGCCAGCAGCGTAGATTCTTACACGCAGTATTTT	CASSVDSYTQYF	.	TRBV9	TRBJ2-3	once
TGTGCCAGCAGTCATGCGACAGGTGGTAATGAAAAACTGTTTTTT	CASSHATGGNEKLFF	.	TRBV27	TRBJ1-4	.
TGTGCCAGCAGCTTAGTAGCAAGGTCCCCAGGAAACACCATATATTTT	CASSLVARSPGNTIYF	.	TRBV7-2	TRBJ1-3	.
TGTGCCAGCAGCGTAACCGGGACTAGCTTCCACGAGCAGTACTTC	CASSVTGTSFHEQYF	TRBD2	TRBV9	TRBJ2-7	.
TGTGCCAGCAGACGAGTGGAGACCGCGTCCTACGAGCAGTACTTC	CASRRVETASYEQYF	.	TRBV7-8	TRBJ2-7	.
TGCAGCGTTGATAGCAGAGGCGAGCAGTTCTTC	CSVDSRGEQFF	.	TRBV29-1	TRBJ2-1	.
TGCGCCAGCAGCCTCACGGACAGGGTAAACACTGAAGCTTTCTTT	CASSLTDRVNTEAFF	TRBD1	TRBV5-1	TRBJ1-1	.
TGTGCCAGCAGCTTGGTAGCTAGCGGGATGAACAATGAGCAGTTCTTC	CASSLVASGMNNEQFF	TRBD2	TRBV5-6	TRBJ2-1	.
TGTGCCAGCAGCTTGATAGCGGGAGGACCCTACGAGCAGTACTTC	CASSLIAGGPYEQYF	TRBD2	TRBV5-5	TRBJ2-7	.
TGTGCCAGCAGCCCAGGGAACTCCTACGAGCAGTACTTC	CASSPGNSYEQYF	.	TRBV27	TRBJ2-7	few
TGTGCCATCAGTCAGGGACAGATGTACCAAGAGACCCAGTACTTC	CAISQGQMYQETQYF	TRBD1	TRBV10-3	TRBJ2-5	few
TGTGCCAGCATAGGTTATCCGGCAGTGGACACTGAAGCTTTCTTT	CASIGYPAVDTEAFF	.	TRBV28	TRBJ1-1	.
TGTGCCAGCAGCTTGGGACTAGCTTGGGAGCAGTACTTC	CASSLGLAWEQYF	TRBD2	TRBV7-9	TRBJ2-7	.
TGTGCCAGCGACCGGGGGTCGAGCTCCTACGAGCAGTACTTC	CASDRGSSSYEQYF	.	TRBV6-1	TRBJ2-7	.
TGTGCAAGCCGACCCTTCCGGGACAGGGGGAAGAGGGAAAAACTGTTTTTT	CASRPFRDRGKREKLFF	.	TRBV12-2	TRBJ1-4	.
TGTGCCAGCCACCCGAGTCTAGGGCGAGGAGAGCAGTTCTTC	CASHPSLGRGEQFF	.	TRBV7-9	TRBJ2-1	.
TGTGCCAGCAGCTTAGTAGTTAGCGGGAGTAGTTTTGACGAGCAGTACTTC	CASSLVVSGSSFDEQYF	TRBD2	TRBV7-8	TRBJ2-7	.
TGTGCCAGAACGGGGACTAGCGGGAAAGAGACCCAGTACTTC	CARTGTSGKETQYF	TRBD2	TRBV9	TRBJ2-5	.
TGTGCCAGCAGTTTTTTGAGTGAGCAGTTCTTC	CASSFLSEQFF	.	TRBV28	TRBJ2-1	.
TGTGCCAGTAGTATGTGGTTCCGGGACAGGGGTGAAAAACTGTTTTTT	CASSMWFRDRGEKLFF	TRBD1	TRBV19	TRBJ1-4	.